This T cell receptor (beta chain) originates from a study of T cell repertoires in cytomegalovirus infection. Study-wide results and limits: Using cumulative public TCR beta family frequency, the authors identified those who carried CMV together with the relevant HLA.

TCRdb used MiXCR to reprocess the reads, holding one entry per CDR3 protein. Counted here are around 130,000 distinct CDR3 sequences, approximately 24% occurring once; the ten biggest clones make up roughly 35%. Worth noting for this clonotype: Its antigen is not known.

The receptor comes from a human donor in good health (CMV status not recorded). Some clones in this sample may be carry-over from other donors' samples. Sequenced: PBMCs, sequenced either directly or after in vitro stimulation (not recorded which).

The CDR3 DNA reads as TGCGCCAGCAGCCAAGGGACTAGCGGGAGGCCGGGTGAGACCCAGTACTTC. Its translation is CASSQGTSGRPGETQYF. The rearrangement links TRBV4-1 to TRBJ2-5, with 14 bases lining up with TRBD2. The CDR3 extends over 17 amino acids. Germline trimming cut 1 base from V and 5 bases from J; bases unmatched to any gene: 6. CDR1 is MGHRA and CDR2 is YSYEKL in the germline V gene.